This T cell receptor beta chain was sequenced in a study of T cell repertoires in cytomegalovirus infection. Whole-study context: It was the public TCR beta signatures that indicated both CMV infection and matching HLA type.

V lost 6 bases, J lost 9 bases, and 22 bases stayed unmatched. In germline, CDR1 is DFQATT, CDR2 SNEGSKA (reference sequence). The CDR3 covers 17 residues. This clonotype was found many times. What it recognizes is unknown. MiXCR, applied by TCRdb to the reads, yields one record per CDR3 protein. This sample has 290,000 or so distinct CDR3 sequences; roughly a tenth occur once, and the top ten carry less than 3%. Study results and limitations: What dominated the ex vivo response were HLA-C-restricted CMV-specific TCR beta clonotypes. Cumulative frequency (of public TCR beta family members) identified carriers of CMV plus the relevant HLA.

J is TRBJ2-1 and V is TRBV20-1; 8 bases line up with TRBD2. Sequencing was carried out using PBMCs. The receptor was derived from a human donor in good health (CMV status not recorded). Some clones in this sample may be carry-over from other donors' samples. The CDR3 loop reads CSAPRSSGGTFSGEQFF. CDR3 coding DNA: TGCAGTGCCCCTAGGTCATCGGGGGGGACCTTTAGTGGTGAGCAGTTCTTC.